Listed below are T cell receptor beta chains from one sample, sequenced in a study of shared clonotypes between healthy human individuals. Here immunoSEQ multiplex PCR was the method, and the copy in TCRdb shows in-frame clones only, minus some. The sample records approximately 2.3 million clones, 93% being singletons. Material for sequencing was naive CD4+ T cells from PBMCs. These receptors all come from a man younger than 30 in good health. Some clones in this sample may be carry-over from other donors' samples. Each CDR3 is given with its conserved first and last residue. D genes are given only for firm matches. Only part of the rows carry a size: once, few, many, or a class if the clone is expanded.

J,size,V,D,DNA,CDR3
TRBJ2-2,NA,TRBV5-1,TRBD2,TGCGCCAGCAGCTTGTCTAGCGGGGTGAAGCTTGGGGAGCTGTTTTTT,CASSLSSGVKLGELFF
TRBJ1-1,NA,TRBV7-3,NA,TGTGCCAGCAGCTTAACGTCCAGGAACACTGAAGCTTTCTTT,CASSLTSRNTEAFF
TRBJ2-7,NA,TRBV5-1,TRBD2,TGCGCCAGCAGCTTGGGACTAGCGGGAGACTCCTACGAGCAGTACTTC,CASSLGLAGDSYEQYF
TRBJ1-5,NA,TRBV19,NA,TGTGCCAGTAGTATAGATATCACAGGGTCTAGGTATCAGCCCCAGCATTTT,CASSIDITGSRYQPQHF
TRBJ2-1,NA,TRBV6-5,NA,TGTGCCAGCAATACGGGGTCCAGGGATGAGCAGTTCTTC,CASNTGSRDEQFF
TRBJ2-3,NA,TRBV11-2,TRBD1,TGTGCCAGCAGCCAGGGGGTTTTAGATACGCAGTATTTT,CASSQGVLDTQYF
TRBJ2-3,once,TRBV6-4,NA,TGTGCCAGCAGTGACGGCGGGACTAGCACAGATACGCAGTATTTT,CASSDGGTSTDTQYF
TRBJ2-1,NA,TRBV5-4,NA,TGTGCCAGCAGTCCCGGGCCCGACAATGAGCAGTTCTTC,CASSPGPDNEQFF
TRBJ2-1,NA,TRBV30,NA,TGTGCCTGGAGTGTAGGCGGGTCTTACAATGAGCAGTTCTTC,CAWSVGGSYNEQFF
TRBJ2-4,once,TRBV15,TRBD1,TGTGCCACCAGCAGAGTCGAGGGGGCACCCAAAAACATTCAGTACTTC,CATSRVEGAPKNIQYF
TRBJ1-1,NA,TRBV18,NA,TGTGCCAGCTCACCATTCCAGGGTGAAGCTTTCTTT,CASSPFQGEAFF
TRBJ1-2,NA,TRBV5-4,NA,TGTGCCAGCAGCTGGGGGACTCAGGTCGCGGGGAATGGCTACACCTTC,CASSWGTQVAGNGYTF
TRBJ2-1,NA,TRBV7-9,TRBD2,TGTGCCAGCAGCTTAGCGCTTGGACTAGCGGGAGGTAGTCCTGAGCAGTTCTTC,CASSLALGLAGGSPEQFF
TRBJ2-1,NA,TRBV6-5,TRBD2,TGTGCCAGCAAACTAGCGGCAGGGTGGAGGCAGTTCTTC,CASKLAAGWRQFF
TRBJ1-2,NA,TRBV6-5,NA,TGTGCCAGCAGTACTCCCCCGGCAGGTAGCTATGGCTACACCTTC,CASSTPPAGSYGYTF
TRBJ1-2,NA,TRBV7-3,NA,TGTGCCAGCAGCTTAAAAGGGGACGGTGGTGGCTACACCTTC,CASSLKGDGGGYTF
TRBJ2-1,NA,TRBV5-1,NA,TGCGCCAGCAGCTTGGCGGGTCCGTACTACAATGAGCAGTTCTTC,CASSLAGPYYNEQFF
TRBJ2-3,once,TRBV18,NA,TGTGCCAGCTCACCACAGATAGCTGGGGTCACAGATACGCAGTATTTT,CASSPQIAGVTDTQYF
TRBJ2-7,once,TRBV6-6,NA,TGTGCCACCCGAGGGCCCCAAAGCTCCTACGAGCAGTACTTC,CATRGPQSSYEQYF
TRBJ2-7,NA,TRBV9,NA,TGTGCCAGCAGCCCGACCGGGGGCGGATACGAGCAGTACTTC,CASSPTGGGYEQYF
TRBJ2-1,NA,TRBV7-3,TRBD2,TGTGCCAGCAGCTTACAACTCGCGGGAGGGCTCCGGTTCTTC,CASSLQLAGGLRFF
TRBJ1-3,NA,TRBV19,NA,TGTGCCAGTAGTATAGACCGACAGTCCATCTCTGGAAACACCATATATTTT,CASSIDRQSISGNTIYF
TRBJ1-5,NA,TRBV7-3,NA,TGTGCCAGCAGCTTAGCGGAGGATCAGCCCCAGCATTTT,CASSLAEDQPQHF
TRBJ1-1,NA,TRBV6-5,NA,TGTGCCACCTCGGACAGCGCGGGCACTGAAGCTTTCTTT,CATSDSAGTEAFF
TRBJ1-4,NA,TRBV18,NA,TGTGCCAGCTCACCTGACGAAAAACTGTTTTTT,CASSPDEKLFF
TRBJ1-5,NA,TRBV21-1,NA,TGTGCCAGCAGCGTCCGGGACAGGGAGAAGGGTCAGCCCCAGCATTTT,CASSVRDREKGQPQHF
TRBJ1-4,NA,TRBV5-6,NA,TGTGCCAGCAGCTTGTTTACAGCTACAACTAATGAAAAACTGTTTTTT,CASSLFTATTNEKLFF
TRBJ2-4,NA,TRBV6-1,NA,TGTGCCAGCAGTGAAGGAAAGGGGGTCTACTACATTCAGTACTTC,CASSEGKGVYYIQYF
TRBJ2-3,NA,TRBV5-1,TRBD2,TGCGCCAGCAGCTTTAGACTAGCCACAGATACGCAGTATTTT,CASSFRLATDTQYF
TRBJ1-3,NA,TRBV11-2,TRBD1,TGTGCCAGCAGACCGACAGGGGTCGGAAACACCATATATTTT,CASRPTGVGNTIYF
TRBJ1-5,NA,TRBV28,NA,TGTGCCAGCAGGGAAACGGGACGGCTTAATCAGCCCCAGCATTTT,CASRETGRLNQPQHF
TRBJ2-5,NA,TRBV28,NA,TGTGCCAGCAGTTTATGGGCTAGCGAACAAGAGACCCAGTACTTC,CASSLWASEQETQYF
TRBJ2-7,NA,TRBV5-4,NA,TGTGCCAGCAGCTTGGTCAACCAGGAGCAGTACTTC,CASSLVNQEQYF
TRBJ2-4,NA,TRBV28,NA,TGTGCCAGCCGGCCCGCGGGGGCAGCCAAAAACATTCAGTACTTC,CASRPAGAAKNIQYF
TRBJ2-5,NA,TRBV6-6,NA,TGTGCCAGCAGTTACGGGGGGGCGGGACTCCAAGAGACCCAGTACTTC,CASSYGGAGLQETQYF
TRBJ2-7,NA,TRBV20-1,NA,TGCAGTGCAGCCAAAGTAGGCGAGCAGTACTTC,CSAAKVGEQYF
TRBJ2-7,NA,TRBV5-5,NA,TGTGCCAGCAGCATAGGGAACTCCTACGAGCAGTACTTC,CASSIGNSYEQYF
TRBJ2-7,NA,TRBV28,NA,TGTGCCAGCAGGAGAGGAGTCGGGTACGAGCAGTACTTC,CASRRGVGYEQYF
TRBJ2-7,NA,TRBV7-9,TRBD1,TGTGCCAGCAGATACGGACAGGGGGAGCAGTACTTC,CASRYGQGEQYF
TRBJ2-7,NA,TRBV18,NA,TGTGCCAGCTCACCAATGGCGATCAACTACGAGCAGTACTTC,CASSPMAINYEQYF
TRBJ2-7,NA,TRBV13,TRBD1,TGTGCCAGCAAAACCAAGGACAGGGTTCACGAGCAGTACTTC,CASKTKDRVHEQYF
TRBJ2-5,NA,TRBV11-2,NA,TGTGCCAGCAGCTTTGGAGTGGGAGAAGAGACCCAGTACTTC,CASSFGVGEETQYF
TRBJ1-2,NA,TRBV7-2,NA,TGTGCCAGCAGCCCCGGGGGCGAGGGATTGAACACCTTC,CASSPGGEGLNTF
TRBJ2-5,NA,TRBV9,TRBD1,TGTGCCAGCAGCCCCACCGGGACAGGGTTAGAGACCCAGTACTTC,CASSPTGTGLETQYF
TRBJ1-3,NA,TRBV28,NA,TGTGCCAGCAGTCAGGGACGTTTCTCTGGAAACACCATATATTTT,CASSQGRFSGNTIYF
TRBJ2-7,NA,TRBV27,TRBD2,TGTGCCAGCAGTTTAAAAATTAGCGGGAGCGAGGGGGAGCAGTACTTC,CASSLKISGSEGEQYF
TRBJ2-7,NA,TRBV28,NA,TGTGCCAGCAGTTTTACAATTTCCGTTTACGAGCAGTACTTC,CASSFTISVYEQYF
TRBJ1-2,NA,TRBV28,TRBD1,TGTGCCACCGAGCTGACAGGGATCTATGGCTACACCTTC,CATELTGIYGYTF
TRBJ2-3,NA,TRBV7-8,TRBD2,TGTGCCAGCAGCCTCTACCGGGTGGGGAGGGTAGATACGCAGTATTTT,CASSLYRVGRVDTQYF
TRBJ2-5,once,TRBV5-6,NA,TGTGCCAGCAGCTTGTATGAGGGAGGAGAGACCCAGTACTTC,CASSLYEGGETQYF
TRBJ1-3,NA,TRBV5-6,TRBD1,TGTGCCAGCAGCTGGACAGGGTTTGGAAACACCATATATTTT,CASSWTGFGNTIYF
TRBJ1-1,few,TRBV9,NA,TGTGCCAGCAGCCGGGCGGACACTGAAGCTTTCTTT,CASSRADTEAFF
TRBJ2-5,NA,TRBV5-1,TRBD1,TGCGCCAGCAGCGGAGATACAGGGGACAGGACCCAGTACTTC,CASSGDTGDRTQYF
TRBJ2-7,NA,TRBV7-3,TRBD2,TGTGCCAGCAGTACCGGACTAGCGGGAGTGGAAGAGCAGTACTTC,CASSTGLAGVEEQYF
TRBJ1-2,few,TRBV7-2,TRBD1,TGTGCCAGCAGCCTACAACTCCGGGACAGCTATGGCTACACCTTC,CASSLQLRDSYGYTF
TRBJ2-1,NA,TRBV11-2,TRBD2,TGTGCCAGCAGCTTAGCCGGGGGCGGACTAGCGGGGTCCAATGAGCAGTTCTTC,CASSLAGGGLAGSNEQFF
TRBJ2-7,NA,TRBV30,TRBD2,TGTGCCTTATCGGTGGGGGGAGGGGAGTACTTC,CALSVGGGEYF
TRBJ2-1,NA,TRBV14,TRBD2,TGTGCCAGCAGCCCGACTAGCGGGAGATTGGATGAGCAGTTCTTC,CASSPTSGRLDEQFF
TRBJ2-6,NA,TRBV9,NA,TGTGCCAGCAGCGTATCCAGGAAGTTTGGGGCCAACGTCCTGACTTTC,CASSVSRKFGANVLTF
TRBJ1-1,few,TRBV18,NA,TGTGCCAGCTCACCACCCGGCGGGAACACTGAAGCTTTCTTT,CASSPPGGNTEAFF